This T cell receptor beta chain stems from a study of shared clonotypes between healthy human individuals. Deep was the level at which the assay was run. Using immunoSEQ multiplex PCR, the repertoire was profiled, and TCRdb retains in-frame clones only, with some absent. The sample yields more than 2,000,000 clones, about 92% seen once. This clone was observed a handful of times. Deletions cut 7 bases from V and 10 bases from J, with 10 bases between. CDR1 is MDHEN and CDR2 is SYDVKM in the germline V gene. CDR3 length equals 10 residues. The sequencing input was naive CD4+ T cells sorted from blood. This sample's subset: CD45RA+ positively selected. This rearrangement joins TRBV28 to TRBJ1-1; the D gene is possibly TRBD1 (5 bases). The clonotype originates from a man in his late teens or twenties in good health. The CDR3, as DNA: TGTGCCAGCACTGGACATGGAGCTTTCTTT. It translates to CASTGHGAFF.